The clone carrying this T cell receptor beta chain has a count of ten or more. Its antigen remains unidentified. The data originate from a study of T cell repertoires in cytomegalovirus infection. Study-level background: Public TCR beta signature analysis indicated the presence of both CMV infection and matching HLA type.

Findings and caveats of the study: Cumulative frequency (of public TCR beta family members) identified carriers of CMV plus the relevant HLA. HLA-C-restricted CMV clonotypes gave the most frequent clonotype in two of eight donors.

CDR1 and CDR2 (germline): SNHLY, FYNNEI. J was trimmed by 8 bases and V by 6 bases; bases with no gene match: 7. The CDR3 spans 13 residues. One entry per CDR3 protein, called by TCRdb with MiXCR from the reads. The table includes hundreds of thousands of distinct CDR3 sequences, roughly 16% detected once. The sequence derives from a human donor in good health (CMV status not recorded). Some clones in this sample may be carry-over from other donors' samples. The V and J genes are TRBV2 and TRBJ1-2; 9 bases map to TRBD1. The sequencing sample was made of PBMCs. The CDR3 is CASSRTGDGGYTF. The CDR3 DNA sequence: TGTGCCAGCAGCCGGACAGGGGACGGGGGCTACACCTTC. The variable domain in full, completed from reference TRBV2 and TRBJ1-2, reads EPEVTQTPSHQVTQMGQEVILRCVPISNHLYFYWYRQILGQKVEFLVSFYNNEISEKSEIFDDQFSVERPDGSNFTLKIRSTKLEDSAMYFCASSRTGDGGYTFGSGTRLTVV.